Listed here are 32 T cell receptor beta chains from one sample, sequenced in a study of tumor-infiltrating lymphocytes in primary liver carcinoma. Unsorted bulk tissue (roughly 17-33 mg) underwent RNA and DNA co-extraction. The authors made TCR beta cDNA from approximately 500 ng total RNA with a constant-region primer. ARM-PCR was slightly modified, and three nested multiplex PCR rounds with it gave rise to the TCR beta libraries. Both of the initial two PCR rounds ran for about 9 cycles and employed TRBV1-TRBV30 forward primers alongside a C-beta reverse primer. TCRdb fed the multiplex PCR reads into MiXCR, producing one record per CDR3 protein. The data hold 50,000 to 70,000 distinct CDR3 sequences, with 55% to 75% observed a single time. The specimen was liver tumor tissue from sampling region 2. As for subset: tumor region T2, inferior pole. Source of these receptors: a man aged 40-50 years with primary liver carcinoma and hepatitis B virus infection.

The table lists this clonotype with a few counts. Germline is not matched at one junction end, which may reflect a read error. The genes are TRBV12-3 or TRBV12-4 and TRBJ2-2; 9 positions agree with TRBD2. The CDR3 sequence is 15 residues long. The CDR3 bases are TGTGCCAGCAGTTTAGTTCTGGGGCGCGGGGGGGGGCTGTTTTTT. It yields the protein CASSLVLGRGGGLFF.

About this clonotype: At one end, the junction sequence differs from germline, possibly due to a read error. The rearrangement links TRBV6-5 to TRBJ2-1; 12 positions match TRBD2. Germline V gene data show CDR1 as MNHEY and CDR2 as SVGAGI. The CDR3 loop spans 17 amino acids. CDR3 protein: CVSSKSSGRGGYNEQFF. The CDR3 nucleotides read TGTGTCAGCAGTAAATCTAGCGGGAGGGGGGGGTACAATGAGCAGTTCTTC.

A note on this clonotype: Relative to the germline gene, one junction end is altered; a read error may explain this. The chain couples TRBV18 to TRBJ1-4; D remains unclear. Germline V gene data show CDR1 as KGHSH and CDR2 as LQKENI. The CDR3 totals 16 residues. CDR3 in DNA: TGTACCAGCTCACCAGGACGTACGTCGACTAGCGAAAAGCTGTTTTTT. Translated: CTSSPGRTSTSEKLFF.

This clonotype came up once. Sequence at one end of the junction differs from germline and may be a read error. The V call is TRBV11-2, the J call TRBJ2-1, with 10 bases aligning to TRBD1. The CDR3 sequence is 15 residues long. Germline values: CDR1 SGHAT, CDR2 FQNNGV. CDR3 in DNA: TGTGCCAGCAGTTCCGGGACAGGGGCCAGAGATGAGCACTTCTTC. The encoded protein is CASSSGTGARDEHFF.

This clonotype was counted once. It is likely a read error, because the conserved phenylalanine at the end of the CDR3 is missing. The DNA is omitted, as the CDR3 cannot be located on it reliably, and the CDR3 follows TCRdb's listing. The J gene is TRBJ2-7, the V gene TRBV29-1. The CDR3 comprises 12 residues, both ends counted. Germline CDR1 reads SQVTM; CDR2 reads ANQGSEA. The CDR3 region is CSVFNNSYEHYI.

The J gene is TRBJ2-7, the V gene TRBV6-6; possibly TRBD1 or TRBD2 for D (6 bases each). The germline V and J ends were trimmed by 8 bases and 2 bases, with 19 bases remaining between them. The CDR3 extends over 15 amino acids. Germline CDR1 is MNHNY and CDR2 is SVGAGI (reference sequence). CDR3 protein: CASYLRRGVTYEQYF. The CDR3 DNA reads TGTGCCAGCTACCTACGAAGGGGGGTTACCTACGAGCAGTACTTC.

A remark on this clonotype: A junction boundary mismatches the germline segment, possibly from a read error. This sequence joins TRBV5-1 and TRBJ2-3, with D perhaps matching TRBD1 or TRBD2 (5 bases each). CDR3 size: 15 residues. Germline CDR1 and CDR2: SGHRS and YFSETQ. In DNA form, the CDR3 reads TGCGCCAGCAACTTGGAGGCGGGCCTCACAGGTATGCAGTATTTT. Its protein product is CASNLEAGLTGMQYF. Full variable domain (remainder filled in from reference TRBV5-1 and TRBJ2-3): KAGVTQTPRYLIKTRGQQVTLSCSPISGHRSVSWYQQTPGQGLQFLFEYFSETQRNKGNFPGRFSGRQFSNSRSEMNVSTLELGDSALYLCASNLEAGLTGMQYFGPGTRLTVL.

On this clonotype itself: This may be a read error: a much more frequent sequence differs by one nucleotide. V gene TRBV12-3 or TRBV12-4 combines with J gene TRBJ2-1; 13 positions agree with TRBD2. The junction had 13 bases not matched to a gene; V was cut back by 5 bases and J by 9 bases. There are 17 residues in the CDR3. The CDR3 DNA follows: TGTGCCAGCAGTCCACTAGCGGGAGGGCTTACAGGGAGTGAGCAGTTCTTC. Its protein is CASSPLAGGLTGSEQFF.

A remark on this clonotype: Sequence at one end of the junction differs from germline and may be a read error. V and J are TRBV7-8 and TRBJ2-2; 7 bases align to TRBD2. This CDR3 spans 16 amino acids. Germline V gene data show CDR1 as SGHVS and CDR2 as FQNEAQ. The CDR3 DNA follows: TGTGTCAGCAGCATTGCGGGAGTCTTGATCACCGGGGAGCTGTTTTTT. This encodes CVSSIAGVLITGELFF. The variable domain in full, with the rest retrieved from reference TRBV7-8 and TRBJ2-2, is GAGVSQSPRYKVAKRGQDVALRCDPISGHVSLFWYQQALGQGPEFLTYFQNEAQLDKSGLPSDRFFAERPEGSVSTLKIQRTQQEDSAVYLCVSSIAGVLITGELFFGEGSRLTVL.

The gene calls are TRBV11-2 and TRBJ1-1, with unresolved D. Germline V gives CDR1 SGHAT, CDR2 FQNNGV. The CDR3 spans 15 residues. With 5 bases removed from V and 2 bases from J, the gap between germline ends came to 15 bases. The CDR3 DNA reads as TGTGCCAGCAGCCCGTGGCGTGGAACTAACACTGAAGCTTTCTTT. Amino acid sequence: CASSPWRGTNTEAFF.

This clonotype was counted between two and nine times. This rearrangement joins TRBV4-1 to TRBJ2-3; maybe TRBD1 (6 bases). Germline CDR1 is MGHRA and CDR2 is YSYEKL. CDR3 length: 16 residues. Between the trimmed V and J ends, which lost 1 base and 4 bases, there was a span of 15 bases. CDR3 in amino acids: CASSQGSYRDADTQYF. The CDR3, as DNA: TGCGCCAGCAGCCAAGGGTCGTACAGGGACGCAGATACGCAGTATTTT.

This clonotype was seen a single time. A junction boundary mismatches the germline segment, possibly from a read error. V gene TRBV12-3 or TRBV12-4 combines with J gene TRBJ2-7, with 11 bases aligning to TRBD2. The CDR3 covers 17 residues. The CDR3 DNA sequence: TGTACCAGCAGTTTTACAGGGACTAGCGGACGTCTAGGGGAGCAGTACTTC. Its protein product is CTSSFTGTSGRLGEQYF.

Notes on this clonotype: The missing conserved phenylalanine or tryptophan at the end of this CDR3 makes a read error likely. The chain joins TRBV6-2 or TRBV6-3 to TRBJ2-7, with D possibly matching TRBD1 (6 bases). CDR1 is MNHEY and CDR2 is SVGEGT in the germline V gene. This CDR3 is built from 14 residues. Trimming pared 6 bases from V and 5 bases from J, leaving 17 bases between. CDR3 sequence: CASSLRNRAHEQYL. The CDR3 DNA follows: TGTGCCAGCAGCCTCCGGAACAGGGCCCACGAGCAGTACTTA.

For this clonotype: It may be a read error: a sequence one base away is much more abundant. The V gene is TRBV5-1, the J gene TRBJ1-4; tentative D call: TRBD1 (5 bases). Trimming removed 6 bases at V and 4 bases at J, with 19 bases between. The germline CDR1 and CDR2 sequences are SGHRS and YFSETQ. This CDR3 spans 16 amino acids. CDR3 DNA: TGCGCCAGCATCATCACAACCGGGACCCGTAATGAAAAACTGTTTTTT. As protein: CASIITTGTRNEKLFF.

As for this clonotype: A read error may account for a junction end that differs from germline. CDR3 sequence reads: CTSSTGQGVSYEQYF. Written as DNA, the CDR3 is TGTACCAGCAGCACTGGACAGGGTGTCTCCTACGAGCAGTACTTC. The chain carries TRBV9 and TRBJ2-7, with 8 bases identical to TRBD1. CDR1 is SGDLS, CDR2 YYNGEE, per germline. The CDR3 covers 15 residues.

The CDR3 DNA sequence: TGTGCCAGTAGTATAGGTCACTCCTACGAGCAGTACTTC. Amino acid sequence: CASSIGHSYEQYF. The rearrangement uses TRBV19 and TRBJ2-7; D remains unclear. V shed 1 base and J shed 0 bases, with 4 bases lying between them. The CDR3 has 13 amino acids. CDR1 LNHDA and CDR2 SQIVND come from the germline V gene (reference sequence).

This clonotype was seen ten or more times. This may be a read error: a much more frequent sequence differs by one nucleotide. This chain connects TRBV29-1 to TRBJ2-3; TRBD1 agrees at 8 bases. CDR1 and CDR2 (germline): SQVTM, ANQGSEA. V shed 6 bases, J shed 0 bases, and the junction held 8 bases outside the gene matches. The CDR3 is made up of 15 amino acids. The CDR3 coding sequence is TGCAGCGTGTGGGCCAGGGGGCGCAGCACAGATACGCAGTATTTT. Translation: CSVWARGRSTDTQYF.

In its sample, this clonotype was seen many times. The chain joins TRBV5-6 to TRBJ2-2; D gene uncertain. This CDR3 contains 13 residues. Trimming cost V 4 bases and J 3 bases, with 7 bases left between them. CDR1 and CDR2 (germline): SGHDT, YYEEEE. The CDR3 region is CASSPIYTGELFF. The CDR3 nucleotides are TGTGCCAGCAGCCCGATTTACACCGGGGAGCTGTTTTTT.

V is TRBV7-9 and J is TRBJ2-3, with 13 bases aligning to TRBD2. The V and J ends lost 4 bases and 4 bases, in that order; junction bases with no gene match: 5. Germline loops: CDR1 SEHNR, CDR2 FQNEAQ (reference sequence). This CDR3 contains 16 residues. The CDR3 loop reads CASSSWTSGSPDTQYF. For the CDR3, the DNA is TGTGCCAGCAGCTCCTGGACTAGCGGGAGCCCAGATACGCAGTATTTT.

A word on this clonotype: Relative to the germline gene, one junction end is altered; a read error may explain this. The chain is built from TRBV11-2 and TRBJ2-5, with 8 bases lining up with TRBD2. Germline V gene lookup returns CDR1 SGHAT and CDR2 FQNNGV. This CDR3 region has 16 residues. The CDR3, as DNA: TGTGCCAGCAGCTTAACAGCAGGTGGCTCGGGGGGGACCCGGTACTTC. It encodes CASSLTAGGSGGTRYF.

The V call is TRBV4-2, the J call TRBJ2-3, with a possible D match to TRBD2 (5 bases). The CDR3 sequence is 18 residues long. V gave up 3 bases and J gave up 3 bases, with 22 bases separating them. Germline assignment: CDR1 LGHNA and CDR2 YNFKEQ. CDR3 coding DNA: TGTGCCAGCAGCCATGTGACGCTTCTAGAGGGAGCGACAGATACGCAGTATTTT. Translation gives CASSHVTLLEGATDTQYF.

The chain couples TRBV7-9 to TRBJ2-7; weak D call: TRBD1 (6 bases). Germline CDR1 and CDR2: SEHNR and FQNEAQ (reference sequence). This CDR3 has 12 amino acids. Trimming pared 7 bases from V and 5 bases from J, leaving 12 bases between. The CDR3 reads CASIWAGDEQYF. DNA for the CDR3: TGTGCCAGCATCTGGGCAGGGGACGAGCAGTACTTC.

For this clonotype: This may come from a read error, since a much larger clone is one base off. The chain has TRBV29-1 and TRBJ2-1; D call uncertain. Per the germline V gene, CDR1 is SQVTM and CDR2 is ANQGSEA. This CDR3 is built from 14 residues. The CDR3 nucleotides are TGCAGGGTTGCCCTCGGTGAAACCTACAATGAGCAGTTCTTC. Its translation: CRVALGETYNEQFF.

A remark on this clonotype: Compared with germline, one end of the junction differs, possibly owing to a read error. The CDR3 protein is CASGHGRNQSQHF. For the CDR3, the DNA is TGTGCCAGCGGTCACGGGAGGAATCAGTCCCAGCATTTT. This chain connects TRBV6-5 to TRBJ1-5, with D uncertain. This CDR3 spans 13 amino acids. CDR1 and CDR2 from the germline V gene are MNHEY and SVGAGI.

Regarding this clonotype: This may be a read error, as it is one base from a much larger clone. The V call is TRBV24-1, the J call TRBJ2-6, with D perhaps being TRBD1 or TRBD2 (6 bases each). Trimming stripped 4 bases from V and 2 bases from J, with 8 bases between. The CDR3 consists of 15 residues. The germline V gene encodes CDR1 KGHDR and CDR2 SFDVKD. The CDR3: CATSDGGTGANVLTF. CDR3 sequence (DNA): TGTGCCACCAGTGACGGGGGCACTGGGGCCAACGTCCTGACTTTC.

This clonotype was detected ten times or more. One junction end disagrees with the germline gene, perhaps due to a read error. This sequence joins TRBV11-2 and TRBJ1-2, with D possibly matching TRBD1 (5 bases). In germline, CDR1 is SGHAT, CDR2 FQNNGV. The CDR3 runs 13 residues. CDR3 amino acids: CASTDSFNYDYTF. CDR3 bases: TGTGCCAGTACCGACAGCTTTAACTATGACTACACCTTC.

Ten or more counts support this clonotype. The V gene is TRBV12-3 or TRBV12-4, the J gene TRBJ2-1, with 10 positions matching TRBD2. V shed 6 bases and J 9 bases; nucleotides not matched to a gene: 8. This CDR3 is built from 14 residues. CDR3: CASSSGTSAFEQFF. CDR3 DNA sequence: TGTGCCAGCAGCTCCGGGACTAGCGCGTTTGAGCAGTTCTTC.

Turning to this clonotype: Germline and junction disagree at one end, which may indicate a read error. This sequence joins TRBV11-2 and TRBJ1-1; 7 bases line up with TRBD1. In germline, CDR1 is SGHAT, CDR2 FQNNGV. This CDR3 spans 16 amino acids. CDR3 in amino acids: CASSPPRGLVKTGAFF. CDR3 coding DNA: TGTGCCAGCAGCCCACCCAGGGGGTTGGTGAAGACTGGAGCTTTCTTT.

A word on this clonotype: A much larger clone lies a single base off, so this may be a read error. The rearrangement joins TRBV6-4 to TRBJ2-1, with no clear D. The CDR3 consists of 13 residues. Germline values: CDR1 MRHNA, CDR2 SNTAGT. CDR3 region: CASSDRAYIEQFF. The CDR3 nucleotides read TGTGCCAGCAGTGACCGTGCCTACATTGAGCAGTTCTTC.

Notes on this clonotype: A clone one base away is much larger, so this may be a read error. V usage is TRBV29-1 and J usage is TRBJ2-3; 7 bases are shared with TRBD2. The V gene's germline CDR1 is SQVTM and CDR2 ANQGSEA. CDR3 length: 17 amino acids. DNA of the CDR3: TGCATCGCCCCGACAGCGGGATCCCAAGGGTTGTCGGCTACGCAGTATTTT. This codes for CIAPTAGSQGLSATQYF.

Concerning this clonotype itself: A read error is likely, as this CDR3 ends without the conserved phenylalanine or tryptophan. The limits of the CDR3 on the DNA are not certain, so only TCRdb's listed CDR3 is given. The chain's CDR3 is CASSDTRGRAITYNEHFI. The rearrangement joins TRBV7-9 to TRBJ2-1; TRBD2 was called by the table and not checked on the DNA. Looked up from germline, CDR1 is SEHNR and CDR2 is FQNEAQ (reference sequence). The CDR3 is 18 residues long, ends included.

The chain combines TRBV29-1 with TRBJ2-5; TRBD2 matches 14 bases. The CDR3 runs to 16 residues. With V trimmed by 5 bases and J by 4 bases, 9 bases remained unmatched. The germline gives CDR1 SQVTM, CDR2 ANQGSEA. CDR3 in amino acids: CSVSGTSGSWAETQYF. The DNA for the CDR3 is TGCAGCGTTTCCGGGACTAGCGGGAGTTGGGCAGAGACCCAGTACTTC.